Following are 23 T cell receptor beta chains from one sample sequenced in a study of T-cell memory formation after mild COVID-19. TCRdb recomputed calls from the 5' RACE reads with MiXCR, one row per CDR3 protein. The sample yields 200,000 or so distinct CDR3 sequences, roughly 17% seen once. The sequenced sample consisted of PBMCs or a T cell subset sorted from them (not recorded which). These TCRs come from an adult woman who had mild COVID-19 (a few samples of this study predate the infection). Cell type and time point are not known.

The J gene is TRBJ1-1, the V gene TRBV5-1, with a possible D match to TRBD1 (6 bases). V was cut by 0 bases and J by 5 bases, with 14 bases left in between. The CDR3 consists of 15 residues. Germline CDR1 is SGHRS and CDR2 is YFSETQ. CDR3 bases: TGCGCCAGCAGCTTGGAGGGTTCAGGGGTTACTGAAGCTTTCTTT. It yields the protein CASSLEGSGVTEAFF.

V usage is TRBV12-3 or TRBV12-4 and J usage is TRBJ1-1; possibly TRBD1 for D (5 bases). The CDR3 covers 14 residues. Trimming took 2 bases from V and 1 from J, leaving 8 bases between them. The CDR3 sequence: CASSLFTGNTEAFF. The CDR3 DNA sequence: TGTGCCAGCAGTTTATTCACAGGGAACACTGAAGCTTTCTTT.

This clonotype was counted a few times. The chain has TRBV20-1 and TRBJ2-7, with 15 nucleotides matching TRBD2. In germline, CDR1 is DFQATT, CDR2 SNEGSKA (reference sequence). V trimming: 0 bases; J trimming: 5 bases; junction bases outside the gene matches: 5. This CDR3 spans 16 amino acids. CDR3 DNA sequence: TGCAGTGCTAGAGATCCCCGGACTAGCGGGAGGGACGAGCAGTACTTC. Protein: CSARDPRTSGRDEQYF.

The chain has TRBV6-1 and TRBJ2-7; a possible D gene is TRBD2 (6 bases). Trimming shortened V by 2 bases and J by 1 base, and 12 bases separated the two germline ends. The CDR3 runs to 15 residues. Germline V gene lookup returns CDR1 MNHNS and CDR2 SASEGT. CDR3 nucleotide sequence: TGTGCCAGCAGTGAATATGCGGGGAATTCCTACGAGCAGTACTTC. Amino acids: CASSEYAGNSYEQYF.

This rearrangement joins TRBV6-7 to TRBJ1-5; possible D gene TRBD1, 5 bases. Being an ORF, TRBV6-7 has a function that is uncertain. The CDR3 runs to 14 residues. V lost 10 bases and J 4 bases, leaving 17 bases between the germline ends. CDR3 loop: CATAGGKRNQPQHF. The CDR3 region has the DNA TGTGCCACCGCTGGGGGGAAGAGGAATCAGCCCCAGCATTTT.

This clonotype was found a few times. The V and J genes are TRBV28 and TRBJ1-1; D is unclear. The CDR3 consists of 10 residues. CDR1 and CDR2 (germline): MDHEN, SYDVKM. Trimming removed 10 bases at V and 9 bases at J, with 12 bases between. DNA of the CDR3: TGTGCCACTAACCTCGTTCAAGCTTTCTTT. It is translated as CATNLVQAFF.

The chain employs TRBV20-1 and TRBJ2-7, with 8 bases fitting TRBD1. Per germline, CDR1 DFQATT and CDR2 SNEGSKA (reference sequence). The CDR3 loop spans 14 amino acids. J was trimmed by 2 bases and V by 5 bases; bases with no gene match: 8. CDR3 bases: TGCAGTGCTGCTATCGGACAGGGCGCCTACGAGCAGTACTTC. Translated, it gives CSAAIGQGAYEQYF.

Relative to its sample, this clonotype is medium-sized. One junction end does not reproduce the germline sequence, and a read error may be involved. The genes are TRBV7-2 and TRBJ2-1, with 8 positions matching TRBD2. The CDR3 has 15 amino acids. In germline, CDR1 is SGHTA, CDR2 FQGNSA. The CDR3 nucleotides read TGCGCCAGCAGCTTGAGCGGGAGCTCCTACAATGAGCAGTTCTTC. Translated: CASSLSGSSYNEQFF.

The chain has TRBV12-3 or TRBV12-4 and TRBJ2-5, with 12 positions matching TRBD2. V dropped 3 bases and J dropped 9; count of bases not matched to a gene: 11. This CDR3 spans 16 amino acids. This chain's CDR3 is CASSLGGLAGSWAQYF. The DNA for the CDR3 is TGTGCCAGCAGTTTGGGCGGACTAGCGGGGTCATGGGCCCAGTACTTC.

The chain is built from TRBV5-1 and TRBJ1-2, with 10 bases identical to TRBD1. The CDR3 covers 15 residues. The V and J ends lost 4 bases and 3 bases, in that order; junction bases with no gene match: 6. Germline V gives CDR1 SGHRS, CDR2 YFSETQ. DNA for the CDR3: TGCGCCAGCAGCATACCGGACAGGGGGGACTATGGCTACACCTTC. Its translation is CASSIPDRGDYGYTF.

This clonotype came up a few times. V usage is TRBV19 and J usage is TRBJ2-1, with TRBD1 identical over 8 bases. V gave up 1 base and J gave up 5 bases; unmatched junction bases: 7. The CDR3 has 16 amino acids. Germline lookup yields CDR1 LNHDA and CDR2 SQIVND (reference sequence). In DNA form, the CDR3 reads TGTGCCAGTAGTATAGGCTGGGACAGGCTGAACAATGAGCAGTTCTTC. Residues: CASSIGWDRLNNEQFF.

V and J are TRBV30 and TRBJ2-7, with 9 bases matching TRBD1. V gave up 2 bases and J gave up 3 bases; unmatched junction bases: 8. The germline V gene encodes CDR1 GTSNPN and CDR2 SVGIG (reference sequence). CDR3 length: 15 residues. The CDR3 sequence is CAWSFAGTGSYEQYF. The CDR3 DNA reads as TGTGCCTGGAGTTTCGCCGGGACAGGGAGCTACGAGCAGTACTTC.

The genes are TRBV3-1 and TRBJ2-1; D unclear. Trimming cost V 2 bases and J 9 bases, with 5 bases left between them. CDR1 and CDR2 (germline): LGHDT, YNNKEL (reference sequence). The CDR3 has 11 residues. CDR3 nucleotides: TGTGCCAGCAGCCAAAGCCTTGAGCAGTTCTTC. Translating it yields CASSQSLEQFF.

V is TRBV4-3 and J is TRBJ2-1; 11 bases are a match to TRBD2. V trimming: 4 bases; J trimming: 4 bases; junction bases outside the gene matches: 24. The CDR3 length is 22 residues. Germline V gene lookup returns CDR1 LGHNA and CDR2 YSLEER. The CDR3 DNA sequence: TGCGCCAGCAGCCCCTTTTATTCCGGGACTAGCGGACTAAGGAGAGGGTACAATGAGCAGTTCTTC. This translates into CASSPFYSGTSGLRRGYNEQFF.

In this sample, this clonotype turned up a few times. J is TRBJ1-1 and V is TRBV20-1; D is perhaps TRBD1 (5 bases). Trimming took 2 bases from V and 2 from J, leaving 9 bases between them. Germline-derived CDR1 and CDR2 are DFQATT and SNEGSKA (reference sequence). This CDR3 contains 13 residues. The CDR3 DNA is TGCAGTGCTAGACCGACAGTTAACACTGAAGCTTTCTTT. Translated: CSARPTVNTEAFF.

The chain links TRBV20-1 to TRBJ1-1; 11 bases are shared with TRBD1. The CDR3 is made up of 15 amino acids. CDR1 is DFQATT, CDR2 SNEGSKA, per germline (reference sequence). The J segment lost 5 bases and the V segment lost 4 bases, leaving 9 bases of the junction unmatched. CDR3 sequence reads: CSATRTGGGRTEAFF. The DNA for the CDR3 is TGCAGTGCTACCCGGACAGGGGGCGGTAGGACTGAAGCTTTCTTT.

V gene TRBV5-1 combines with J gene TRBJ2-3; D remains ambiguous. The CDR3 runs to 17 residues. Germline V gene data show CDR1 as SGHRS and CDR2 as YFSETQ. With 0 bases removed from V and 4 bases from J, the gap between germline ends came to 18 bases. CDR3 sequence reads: CASSLDSGPRNADTQYF. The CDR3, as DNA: TGCGCCAGCAGCTTGGACTCCGGGCCTCGAAACGCAGATACGCAGTATTTT.

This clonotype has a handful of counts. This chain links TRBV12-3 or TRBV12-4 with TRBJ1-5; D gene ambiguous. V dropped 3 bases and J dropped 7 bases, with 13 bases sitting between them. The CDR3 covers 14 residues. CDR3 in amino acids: CASSFEGSRQPQHF. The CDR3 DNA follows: TGTGCCAGCAGTTTTGAGGGATCCCGACAGCCCCAGCATTTT.

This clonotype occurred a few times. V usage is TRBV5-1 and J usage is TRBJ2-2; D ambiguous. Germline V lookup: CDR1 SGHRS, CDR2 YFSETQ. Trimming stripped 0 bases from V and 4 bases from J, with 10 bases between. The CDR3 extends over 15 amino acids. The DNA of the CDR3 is TGCGCCAGCAGCTTGGCCTCTTCAATCACCGGGGAGCTGTTTTTT. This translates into CASSLASSITGELFF. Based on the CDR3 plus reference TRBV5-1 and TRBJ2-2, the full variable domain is KAGVTQTPRYLIKTRGQQVTLSCSPISGHRSVSWYQQTPGQGLQFLFEYFSETQRNKGNFPGRFSGRQFSNSRSEMNVSTLELGDSALYLCASSLASSITGELFFGEGSRLTVL.

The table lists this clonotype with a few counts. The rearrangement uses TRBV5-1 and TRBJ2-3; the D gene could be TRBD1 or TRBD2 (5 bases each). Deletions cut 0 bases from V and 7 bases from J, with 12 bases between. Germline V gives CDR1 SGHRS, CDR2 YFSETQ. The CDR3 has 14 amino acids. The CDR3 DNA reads TGCGCCAGCAGCTTGGTGGGGGATGAATATACGCAGTATTTT. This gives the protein CASSLVGDEYTQYF. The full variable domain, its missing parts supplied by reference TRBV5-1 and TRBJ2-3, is KAGVTQTPRYLIKTRGQQVTLSCSPISGHRSVSWYQQTPGQGLQFLFEYFSETQRNKGNFPGRFSGRQFSNSRSEMNVSTLELGDSALYLCASSLVGDEYTQYFGPGTRLTVL.

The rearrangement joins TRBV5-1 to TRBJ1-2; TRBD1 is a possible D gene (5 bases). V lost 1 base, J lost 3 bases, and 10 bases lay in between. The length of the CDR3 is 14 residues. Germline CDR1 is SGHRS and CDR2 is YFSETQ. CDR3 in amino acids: CASSLIPGDYGYTF. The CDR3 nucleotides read TGCGCCAGCAGCTTGATCCCGGGGGACTATGGCTACACCTTC. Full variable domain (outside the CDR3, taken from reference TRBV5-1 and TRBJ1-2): KAGVTQTPRYLIKTRGQQVTLSCSPISGHRSVSWYQQTPGQGLQFLFEYFSETQRNKGNFPGRFSGRQFSNSRSEMNVSTLELGDSALYLCASSLIPGDYGYTFGSGTRLTVV.

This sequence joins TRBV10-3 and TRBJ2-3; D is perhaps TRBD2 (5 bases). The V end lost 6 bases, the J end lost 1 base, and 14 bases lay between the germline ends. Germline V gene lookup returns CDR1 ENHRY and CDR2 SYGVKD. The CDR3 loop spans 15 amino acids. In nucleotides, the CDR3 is TGTGCCATCAGCAAGGACTCCGGCGGCACAGATACGCAGTATTTT. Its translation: CAISKDSGGTDTQYF.

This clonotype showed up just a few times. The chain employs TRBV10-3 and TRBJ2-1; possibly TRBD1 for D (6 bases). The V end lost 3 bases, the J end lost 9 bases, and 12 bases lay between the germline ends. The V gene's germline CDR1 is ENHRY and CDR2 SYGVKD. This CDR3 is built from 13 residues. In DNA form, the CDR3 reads TGTGCCATCAGTGAAGGGCAGGGGTCTGAGCAGTTCTTC. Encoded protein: CAISEGQGSEQFF.